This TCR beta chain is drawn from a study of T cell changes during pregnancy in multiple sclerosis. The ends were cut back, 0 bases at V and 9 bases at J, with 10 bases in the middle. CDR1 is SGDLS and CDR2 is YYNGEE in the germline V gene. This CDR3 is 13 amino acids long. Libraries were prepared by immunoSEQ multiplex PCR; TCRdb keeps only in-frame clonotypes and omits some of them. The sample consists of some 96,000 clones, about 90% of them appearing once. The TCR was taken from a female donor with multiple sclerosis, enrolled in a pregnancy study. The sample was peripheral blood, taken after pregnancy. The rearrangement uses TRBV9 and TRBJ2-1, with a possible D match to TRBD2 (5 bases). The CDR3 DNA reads TGTGCCAGCAGCGTAGGTAGTAGCGCTGAGCAGTTCTTC. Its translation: CASSVGSSAEQFF.